This TCR beta chain was sequenced for a study of blood T cell repertoires in COVID-19. The overall study: From the United States, Italy and Spain came samples of acute and convalescent COVID-19.

In the original workflow: Scientists estimated how many nucleated cells there were by amplifying reference gene primers. Only in-frame clones appear in the TCRdb table, and some are missing; sequencing was by immunoSEQ multiplex PCR. V and J calls plus clone size are reproduced from that table; the DNA served to infer D and trimming. The sample yields about 88,000 clones, 87% seen once. There are 14 residues in the CDR3. Germline loops: CDR1 MNHEY, CDR2 SVGAGI. With 4 bases clipped from V and 6 bases from J, the junction kept 3 bases outside the gene matches. V is TRBV6-5 and J is TRBJ1-4, with 9 bases identical to TRBD1. This clonotype originated in a male donor with acute or convalescent COVID-19. Sequences were obtained from peripheral blood. The CDR3 sequence is CASSSGTGYEKLFF. DNA of the CDR3: TGTGCCAGCAGTTCCGGGACAGGGTATGAAAAACTGTTTTTT.